This T cell receptor (beta chain) was captured in a study of control samples from healthy donors and cancer patients (dated by TCRdb to 2020 to 2021). Receptors were amplified or captured by the immunoSEQ multiplex PCR assay. TCRdb holds this immuneACCESS table with in-frame rearrangements only. Some clones are missing; in checked studies, unresolved V genes explain under half, and the rest has no known cause. The sample records some 130,000 clones, about nine tenths of which are singletons. The ten largest clonotypes hold roughly 1.9% of the sample. Per the germline V gene, SGHRS is the CDR1 and YFSETQ is the CDR2. Trimming takes 0 bases off V and 5 bases off J; junction bases not matched to a gene: 10. From the cysteine up to the phenylalanine, the CDR3 has a length of 18 residues. Here the CDR3 DNA is all that survives: 54 bases in frame from base 1. Concerning this clone: The clone's antigen remains unknown. The sample holds no much larger clone one base away, and base qualities are not on file.

Specimen: blood. The sequence links TRBV5-1 to TRBJ2-2, with 10 central nucleotides matching TRBD1. The sequence came from a woman in her forties or fifties in good health. The nucleotide sequence reads as follows: TGCGCCAGCAGCTTGGGGGACAGGGGCCCCCTAGGTACCGGGGAGCTGTTTTTT. This yields the protein CASSLGDRGPLGTGELFF.